The clone carrying this T cell receptor (beta chain) turned up a few times. With 6 bases removed from V and 1 base from J, the gap between germline ends came to 7 bases. CDR3 size: 14 residues. Germline V gene data show CDR1 as MNHEY and CDR2 as SMNVEV (reference sequence). TCRdb re-called the 5' RACE reads with MiXCR, one entry per CDR3 protein. The table lists 300,000 to 400,000 distinct CDR3 sequences, about 28% of them singletons. These data are taken from a study of identical twins' blood T cells. The origin of this receptor is a woman aged 18 to 55 in good health. The J gene is TRBJ1-6, the V gene TRBV27; D unresolved. Input material: PBMCs. DNA of the CDR3: TGTGCCAGCAGCTACGGATCCTATAATTCACCCCTCCACTTT. This encodes CASSYGSYNSPLHF.